This T cell receptor beta chain was identified during a study of T-cell reconstitution after alpha-beta-depleted transplantation in children. V lost 4 bases and J 0 bases, leaving 20 bases between the germline ends. CDR3 size: 18 residues. CDR1 is SGHRS, CDR2 YFSETQ, per germline. Unique molecular identifiers featured in how the TCRbeta library was prepared. TCRdb ran MiXCR on the PCR reads and lists one entry per CDR3 protein. This table holds some 640,000 distinct CDR3 sequences, 15% to 20% found once. This clonotype was detected a few times. The chain joins TRBV5-1 to TRBJ2-1; D ambiguous. The sequenced sample was PBMCs from the stem cell graft donor, obtained from the stem cell graft. The TCR was taken from a human donor who donated a stem cell graft to a child with acute myeloid leukemia. CDR3 amino acids: CASSKTKISASSYNEQFF. The CDR3 coding sequence is TGCGCCAGCAGCAAAACTAAGATCAGTGCGAGCTCCTACAATGAGCAGTTCTTC.